The clone carrying this TCR beta chain was counted a single time. Trimming shortened V by 3 bases and J by 2 bases, and 9 bases separated the two germline ends. Germline V gives CDR1 SGHNT, CDR2 YYREEE (reference sequence). The CDR3 length is 13 residues. The sample belongs to a study of blood T cell repertoires in COVID-19. Each participant's cohort was designated according to participant-reported clinical history. Assay used: immunoSEQ multiplex PCR; TCRdb lists only in-frame clones, some missing. The table records 200,000 to 300,000 clones, more than 80% of them present only once. Sequencing used PBMCs or T cells enriched from blood (not recorded which). This clonotype was obtained from a man in his fifties who had been exposed to COVID-19. This sequence joins TRBV5-4 and TRBJ2-7, with D perhaps TRBD1 (6 bases). For the CDR3, the DNA is TGTGCCAGCAGCTCCGGGACAACCTACGAGCAGTACTTC. As protein: CASSSGTTYEQYF.